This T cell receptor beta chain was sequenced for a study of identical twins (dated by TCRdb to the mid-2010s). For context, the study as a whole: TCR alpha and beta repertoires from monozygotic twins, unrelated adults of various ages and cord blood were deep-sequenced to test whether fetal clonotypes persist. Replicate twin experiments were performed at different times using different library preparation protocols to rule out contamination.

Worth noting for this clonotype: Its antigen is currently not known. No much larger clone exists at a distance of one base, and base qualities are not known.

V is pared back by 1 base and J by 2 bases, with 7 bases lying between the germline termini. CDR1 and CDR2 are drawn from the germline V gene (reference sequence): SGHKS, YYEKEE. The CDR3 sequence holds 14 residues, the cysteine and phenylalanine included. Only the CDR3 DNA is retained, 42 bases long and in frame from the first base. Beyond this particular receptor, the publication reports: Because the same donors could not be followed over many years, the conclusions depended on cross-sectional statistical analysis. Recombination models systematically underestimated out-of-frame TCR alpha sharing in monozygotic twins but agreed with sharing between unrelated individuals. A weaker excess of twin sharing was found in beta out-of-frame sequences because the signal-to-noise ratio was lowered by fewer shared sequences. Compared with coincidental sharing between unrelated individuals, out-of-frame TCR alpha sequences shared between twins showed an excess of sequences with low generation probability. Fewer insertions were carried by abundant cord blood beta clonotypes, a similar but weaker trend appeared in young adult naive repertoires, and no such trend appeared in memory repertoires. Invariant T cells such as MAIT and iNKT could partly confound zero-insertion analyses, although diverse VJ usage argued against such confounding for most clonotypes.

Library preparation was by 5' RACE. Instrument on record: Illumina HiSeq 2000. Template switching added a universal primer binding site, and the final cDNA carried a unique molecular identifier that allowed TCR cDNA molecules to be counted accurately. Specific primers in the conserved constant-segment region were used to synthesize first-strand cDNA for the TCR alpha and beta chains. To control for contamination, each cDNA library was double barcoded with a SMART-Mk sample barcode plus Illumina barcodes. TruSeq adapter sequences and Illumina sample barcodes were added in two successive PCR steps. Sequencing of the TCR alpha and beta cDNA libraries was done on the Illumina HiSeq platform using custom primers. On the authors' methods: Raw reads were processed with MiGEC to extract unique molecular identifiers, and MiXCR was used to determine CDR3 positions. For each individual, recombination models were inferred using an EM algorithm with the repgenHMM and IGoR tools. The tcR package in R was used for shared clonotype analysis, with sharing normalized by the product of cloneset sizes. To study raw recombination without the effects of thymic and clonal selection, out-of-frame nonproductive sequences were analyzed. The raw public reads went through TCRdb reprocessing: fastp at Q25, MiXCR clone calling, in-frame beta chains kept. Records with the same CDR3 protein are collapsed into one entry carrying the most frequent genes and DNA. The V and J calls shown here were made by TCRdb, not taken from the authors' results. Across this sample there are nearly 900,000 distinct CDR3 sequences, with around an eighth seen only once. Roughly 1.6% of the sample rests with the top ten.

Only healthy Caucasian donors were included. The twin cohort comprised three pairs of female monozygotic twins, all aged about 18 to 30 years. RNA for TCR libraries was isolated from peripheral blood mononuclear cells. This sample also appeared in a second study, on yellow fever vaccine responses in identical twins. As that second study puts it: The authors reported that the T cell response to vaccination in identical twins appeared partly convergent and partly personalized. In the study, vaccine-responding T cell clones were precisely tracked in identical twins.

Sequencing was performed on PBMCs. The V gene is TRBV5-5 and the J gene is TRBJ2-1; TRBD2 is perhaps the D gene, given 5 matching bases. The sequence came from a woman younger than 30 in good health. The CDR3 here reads CASSLRGAYNEQFF. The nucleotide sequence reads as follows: TGTGCCAGCAGCTTGCGGGGAGCCTACAATGAGCAGTTCTTC.